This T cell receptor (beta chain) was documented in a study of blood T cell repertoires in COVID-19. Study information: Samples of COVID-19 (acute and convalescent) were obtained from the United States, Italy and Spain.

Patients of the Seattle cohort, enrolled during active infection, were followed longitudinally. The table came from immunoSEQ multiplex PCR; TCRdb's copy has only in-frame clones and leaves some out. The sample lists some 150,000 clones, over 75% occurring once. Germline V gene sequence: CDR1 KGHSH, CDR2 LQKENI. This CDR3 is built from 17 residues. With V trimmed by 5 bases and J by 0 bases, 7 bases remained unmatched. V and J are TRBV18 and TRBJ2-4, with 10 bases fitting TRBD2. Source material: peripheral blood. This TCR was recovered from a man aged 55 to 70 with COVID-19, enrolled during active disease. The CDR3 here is CASSGRLAGEAKNIQYF. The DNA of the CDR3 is TGTGCCAGCTCAGGGCGACTAGCGGGTGAAGCCAAAAACATTCAGTACTTC.